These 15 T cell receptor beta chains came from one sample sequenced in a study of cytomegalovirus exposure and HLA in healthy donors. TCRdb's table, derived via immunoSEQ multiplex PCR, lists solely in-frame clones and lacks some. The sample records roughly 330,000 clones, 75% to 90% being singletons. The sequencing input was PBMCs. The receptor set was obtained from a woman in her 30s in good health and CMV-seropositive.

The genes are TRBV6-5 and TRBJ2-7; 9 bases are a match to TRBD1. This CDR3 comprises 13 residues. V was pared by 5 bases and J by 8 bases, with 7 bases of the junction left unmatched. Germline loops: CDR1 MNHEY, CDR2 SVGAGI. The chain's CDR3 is CASSRDRESKQYF. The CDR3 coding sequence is TGTGCCAGCAGTAGGGACAGGGAAAGTAAGCAGTACTTC.

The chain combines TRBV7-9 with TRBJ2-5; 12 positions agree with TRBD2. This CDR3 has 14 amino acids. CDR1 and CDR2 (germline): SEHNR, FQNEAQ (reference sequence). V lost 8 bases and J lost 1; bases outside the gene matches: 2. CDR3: CASGLAGLQETQYF. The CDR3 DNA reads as TGTGCCAGCGGACTAGCGGGACTCCAAGAGACCCAGTACTTC.

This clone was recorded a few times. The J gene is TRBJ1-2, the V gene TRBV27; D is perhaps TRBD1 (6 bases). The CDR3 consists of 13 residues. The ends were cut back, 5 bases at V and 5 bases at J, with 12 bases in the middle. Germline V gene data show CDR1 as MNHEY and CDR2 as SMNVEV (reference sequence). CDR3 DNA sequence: TGTGCCAGCAGTCTGGACAGAGGGTATGGCTACACCTTC. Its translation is CASSLDRGYGYTF.

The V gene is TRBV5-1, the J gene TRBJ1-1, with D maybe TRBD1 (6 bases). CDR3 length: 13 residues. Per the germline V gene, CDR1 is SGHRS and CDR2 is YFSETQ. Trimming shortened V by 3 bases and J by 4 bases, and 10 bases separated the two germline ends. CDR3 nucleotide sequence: TGCGCCAGCAGCTCGACAGGAGTCACTGAAGCTTTCTTT. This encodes CASSSTGVTEAFF.

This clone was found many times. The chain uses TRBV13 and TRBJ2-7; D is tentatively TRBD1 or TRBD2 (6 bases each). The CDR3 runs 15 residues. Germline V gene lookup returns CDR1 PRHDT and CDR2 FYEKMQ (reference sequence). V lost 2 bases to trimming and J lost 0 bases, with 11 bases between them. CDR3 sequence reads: CASSLRGGLSYEQYF. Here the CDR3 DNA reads TGTGCCAGCAGCTTACGAGGGGGACTCTCCTACGAGCAGTACTTC.

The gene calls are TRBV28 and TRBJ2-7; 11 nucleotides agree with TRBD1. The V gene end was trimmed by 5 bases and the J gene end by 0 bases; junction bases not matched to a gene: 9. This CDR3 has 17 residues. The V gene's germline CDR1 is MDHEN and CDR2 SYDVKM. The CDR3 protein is CASSPPGTGGPSYEQYF. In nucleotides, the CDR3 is TGTGCCAGCAGTCCCCCCGGGACAGGGGGTCCCTCCTACGAGCAGTACTTC. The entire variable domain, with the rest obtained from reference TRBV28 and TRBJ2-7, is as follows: DVKVTQSSRYLVKRTGEKVFLECVQDMDHENMFWYRQDPGLGLRLIYFSYDVKMKEKGDIPEGYSVSREKKERFSLILESASTNQTSMYLCASSPPGTGGPSYEQYFGPGTRLTVT.

CDR3 sequence reads: CASSSGGTTEAFF. CDR3 DNA sequence: TGTGCCAGCAGCTCGGGAGGCACAACTGAAGCTTTCTTT. The chain is built from TRBV6-5 and TRBJ1-1; D gene unclear. Trimming took 6 bases from V and 5 from J, leaving 13 bases between them. This CDR3 comprises 13 residues. The germline V gene has CDR1 MNHEY and CDR2 SVGAGI.

CDR3 amino acids: CASSLGRQGWGYTF. In nucleotides, the CDR3 is TGTGCCAGCAGTTTAGGACGACAGGGTTGGGGCTACACCTTC. The chain recombines TRBV28 with TRBJ1-2; 7 nucleotides match TRBD1. Germline CDR1 MDHEN, CDR2 SYDVKM. CDR3 size: 14 residues. After removal of 2 bases from V and 8 bases from J, the junction contained 8 bases not matched to a gene.

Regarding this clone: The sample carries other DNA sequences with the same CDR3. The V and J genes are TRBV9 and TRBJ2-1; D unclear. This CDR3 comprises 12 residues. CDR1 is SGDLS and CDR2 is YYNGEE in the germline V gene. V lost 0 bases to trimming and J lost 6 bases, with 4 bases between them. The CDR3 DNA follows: TGTGCCAGCAGCGTAGGTAGCAATGAGCAGTTCTTC. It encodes CASSVGSNEQFF.

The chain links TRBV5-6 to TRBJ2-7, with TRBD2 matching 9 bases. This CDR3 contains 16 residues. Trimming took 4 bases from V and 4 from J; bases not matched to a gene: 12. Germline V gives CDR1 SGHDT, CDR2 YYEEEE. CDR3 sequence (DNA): TGTGCCAGCAGCCCTACGGGAGCGGGGGGTCGTTACGAGCAGTACTTC. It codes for CASSPTGAGGRYEQYF.

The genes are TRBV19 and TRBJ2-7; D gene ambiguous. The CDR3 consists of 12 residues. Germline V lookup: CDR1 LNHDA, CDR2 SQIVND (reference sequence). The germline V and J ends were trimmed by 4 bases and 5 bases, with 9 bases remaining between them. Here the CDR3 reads CASSNPGHEQYF. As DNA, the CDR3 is TGTGCCAGTAGTAACCCTGGCCACGAGCAGTACTTC.

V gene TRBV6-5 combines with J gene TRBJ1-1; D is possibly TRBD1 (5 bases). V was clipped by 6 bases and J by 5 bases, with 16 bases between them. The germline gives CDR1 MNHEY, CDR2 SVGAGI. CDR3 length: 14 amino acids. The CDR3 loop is CASRFNRRRTEAFF. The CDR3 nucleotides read TGTGCCAGCAGATTCAACAGGAGGAGGACTGAAGCTTTCTTT.

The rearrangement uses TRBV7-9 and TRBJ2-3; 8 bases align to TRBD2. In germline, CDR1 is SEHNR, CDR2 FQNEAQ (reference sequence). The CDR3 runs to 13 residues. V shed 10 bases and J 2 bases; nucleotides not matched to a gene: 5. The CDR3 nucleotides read TGTGCCACCCAACTAGCGGCCACAGATACGCAGTATTTT. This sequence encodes CATQLAATDTQYF.

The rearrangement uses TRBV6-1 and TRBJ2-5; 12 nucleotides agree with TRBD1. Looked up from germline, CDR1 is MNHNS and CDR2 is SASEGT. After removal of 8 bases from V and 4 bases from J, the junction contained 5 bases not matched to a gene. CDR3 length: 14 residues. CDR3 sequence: CASGGQGALETQYF. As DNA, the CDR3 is TGTGCCAGCGGGGGACAGGGGGCTCTAGAGACCCAGTACTTC.

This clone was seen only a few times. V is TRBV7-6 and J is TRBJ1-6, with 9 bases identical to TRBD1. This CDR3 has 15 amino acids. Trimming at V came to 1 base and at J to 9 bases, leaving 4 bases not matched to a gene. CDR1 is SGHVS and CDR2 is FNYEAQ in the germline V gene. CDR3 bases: TGTGCCAGCAGCTTAGTGGGACAGGGTTCTTCACCCCTCCACTTT. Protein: CASSLVGQGSSPLHF.